The 5 T cell receptor beta chains given below trace back to one sample, sequenced in a study of CXCR3-negative and CXCR3-positive naive CD8 T cells. Preparation of TRB cDNA libraries relied on 5' RACE carrying UMI labels. TCRdb reprocessed the 5' RACE reads, keeping one entry per CDR3 protein, no DNA. This sample's clone table lists about 45,000 distinct CDR3 sequences. Sequencing input: memory CD8+ T cells from blood. The receptor source for this set is a human donor in good health. Some clones in this sample may be carry-over from other donors' samples.

The gene calls are TRBV7-9 and TRBJ2-2; TCRdb returns TRBD1, unconfirmable since there is no DNA. There are 15 residues in the CDR3. CDR1 and CDR2 (germline): SEHNR, FQNEAQ (reference sequence). CDR3 loop: CASSYSGSSTGELFF.

This chain uses TRBV2 with TRBJ2-2. Germline V gene data show CDR1 as SNHLY and CDR2 as FYNNEI. This CDR3 spans 14 amino acids. The CDR3 is CASSTHEPTGELFF.

This chain connects TRBV4-1 to TRBJ2-1. The CDR3 is 14 residues long. Germline V lookup: CDR1 MGHRA, CDR2 YSYEKL. CDR3 region: CASSQGSSYNEQFF.

The chain links TRBV5-1 to TRBJ1-1. The CDR3 has 13 amino acids. CDR1 SGHRS and CDR2 YFSETQ come from the germline V gene. Here the CDR3 reads CASSLGPPTEAFF.

This chain joins TRBV29-1 and TRBJ1-4; TCRdb lists TRBD1, though no DNA is available to test this call. CDR1 SQVTM and CDR2 ANQGSEA come from the germline V gene. This CDR3 is 13 amino acids long. The CDR3 protein is CSHQTRGEEKLFF. The entire variable domain, with the rest obtained from reference TRBV29-1 and TRBJ1-4, is as follows: SAVISQKPSRDICQRGTSLTIQCQVDSQVTMMFWYRQQPGQSLTLIATANQGSEATYESGFVIDKFPISRPNLTFSTLTVSNMSPEDSSIYLCSHQTRGEEKLFFGSGTQLSVL.